This TCR beta chain is drawn from a study of T cell responses to AZD1222 COVID-19 vaccine (dated by TCRdb to the early 2020s). In terms of the full investigation: TCR sequencing was performed for 230 to 250 trial participants, of whom roughly 200 were given two doses of AZD1222 and roughly 25 were given two doses of MenACWY control vaccine. Trial participants were enrolled into age subgroups of 18-55, 56-69 and 70-plus years, which contained 148, 28 and 57 TCR-sequenced participants, respectively.

The time point label for this specimen denotes: about 28 days (+/-7) after the second vaccine dose. AZD1222 recipients given second doses at about 4 weeks or at about 12 weeks were pooled, since spike-specific TCR depth and breadth were not found to differ between the two schedules. The vaccinee samples were drawn from two UK trials, COV001 and COV002, one of which was a single-blind randomized controlled phase 2/3 trial testing AZD1222 (ChAdOx1 nCoV-19) in healthy adults. For TCRbeta chain sequencing, PBMC samples from trial participants were taken at day 0 and at day 28 after the second dose. On this clone: No antigen is known for it. No much larger clone is present one base from it, and per-base qualities are unavailable.

The CDR3 regions of human TCRbeta chains were subjected to immunosequencing. Per the authors' processing: Repertoire TCRs were checked for matches against a reference library of SARS-CoV-2-specific TCRs that had been generated using the MIRA antigen-specificity platform. Breadth was defined as the fraction of unique TCRs that were SARS-CoV-2-associated, and depth was defined as the fraction of total T cells that were SARS-CoV-2-associated. Using the MIRA data, every spike-specific TCR was mapped to the spike region that the TCR reacted to and assigned to either a CD4 or a CD8 class. Log10-transformed breadth and depth values were compared by one-way ANOVA with Sidak's multiple comparisons tests. Held by TCRdb, this immuneACCESS table contains in-frame sequences only and omits some clones. Under half of the omission traces to an unresolved V gene where checked; the cause of the rest is unknown. That table supplies the V and J calls and clone size; D and trimming were determined from the DNA. The sample profile shows roughly 120,000 clones; around 92% of them were found once. About 8% of the sample belongs to the ten largest clones.

V is pared back by 1 base and J by 0 bases, with 9 bases lying between the germline termini. The CDR3 runs 15 amino acids, cysteine and phenylalanine included. Just CDR3 DNA is preserved here, 45 bases in frame from base 1. Reading the germline V gene gives CDR1 MDHEN and CDR2 SYDVKM. Overall study results and their limits: No day 14 peak-response samples were available, so repertoires were characterized only after the peak T cell response. In the small 56-69-year group, the increase in depth fell short of significance, most likely because of low power. Participants were mostly white British and included more females than males, and it was suggested by the authors that clonal diversity may have been underestimated. CD4 TCRs associated with the vaccine covered the entire spike protein, and the dominant responses were in regions 160-218 and 743-854. Nearly half of unique spike-specific TCRs reportedly recognized epitopes outside regions mutated in the B.1.351 and B.1.1.7 variants. Conclusions about previously exposed vaccinees were limited because only six AZD1222 recipients were SARS-CoV-2 seropositive at baseline. A significant rise in spike-specific TCR breadth and depth was observed after two AZD1222 doses relative to day 0 and relative to MenACWY recipients.

The chain joins TRBV28 to TRBJ1-1; too little of a D gene remains to name it. The clonotype was recovered from an adult who received the AZD1222 COVID-19 vaccine. The specimen comprised peripheral blood, sampled 28 days after the second AZD1222 dose. The nucleotide sequence is TGTGCCAGCAGTTTATCCCAGGTGGTGAACACTGAAGCTTTCTTT. Its product reads: CASSLSQVVNTEAFF.